In its sample, the clone carrying this T cell receptor beta chain was seen many times. The antigen remains undetermined. The data were taken from a study of Graves' ophthalmopathy and Graves' hyperthyroidism. General study results and limits: Thyroid clonotypes that were expanded above 0.001 frequency mostly also appeared in blood. This model predicted ophthalmopathy progression (sensitivity around 70%, specificity 72% to 85%).

PBMCs were isolated by Ficoll-Paque density gradient centrifugation, using over 9.5 ml of fresh peripheral blood as the starting material. This CDR3 contains 15 residues. CDR1 and CDR2 (germline): MNHEY, SMNVEV (reference sequence). V was trimmed by 4 bases and J by 0 bases, leaving 10 bases between them. Beta-chain TCR CDR3 regions were amplified from RNA transcripts. In the first round, RT-PCR was carried out with HTBI primers, and a multiplex PCR formed the second round. TCRdb reanalysed the multiplex PCR reads using MiXCR and keeps one entry per CDR3 protein. This repertoire shows some 520,000 distinct CDR3 sequences, approximately 15% found once; its top ten account for 9.8%.

The chain links TRBV27 to TRBJ2-4; a weak D match, TRBD1 (5 bases). Sequenced input: blood. This receptor was obtained from a woman aged 25 to 39 with Graves' ophthalmopathy. CDR3 in amino acids: CASSSGQLAKNIQYF. The CDR3 DNA is TGTGCCAGCAGTTCAGGGCAGTTAGCCAAAAACATTCAGTACTTC.